This T cell receptor (beta chain) was recorded in a study of beta chain features in type 1 diabetes. Whole-study results and caveats: In the patient group, naive, central memory and Treg TCRB repertoires seemed more alike than in the healthy donor group. Lower insertion and higher deletion counts appeared at VDJ junctions in type 1 diabetes patients.

This clone turned up a few times. Antigen specificity is unknown. The CDR3 is made up of 15 amino acids. Looked up from germline, CDR1 is SGHTA and CDR2 is FQGNSA. V was cut by 1 base and J by 0 bases, with 10 bases left in between. TCRB transcripts that were expressed got sequenced, as all of the isolated RNA had been reverse transcribed. Naive, central memory and regulatory T cell samples came to a mean of around 3.5 million reads. Libraries were prepared by immunoSEQ multiplex PCR; TCRdb keeps only in-frame clonotypes and omits some of them. The sample holds roughly 350,000 clones; 9.5% to 12% are singletons and the top ten take 0.015%.

The sequence derives from a young woman in good health. V gene TRBV7-2 combines with J gene TRBJ2-7, with unresolved D. The sample comprised naive CD4+ T cells from blood. The CDR3 reads CASSLGQRSSYEQYF. CDR3 coding DNA: TGTGCCAGCAGCTTAGGCCAGAGGAGCTCCTACGAGCAGTACTTC.